This T cell receptor beta chain is drawn from a study of cytomegalovirus exposure and HLA in healthy donors. Both 60 Vbeta primers and 13 Jbeta primers went into the PCR. Measured with immunoSEQ multiplex PCR; TCRdb has only the in-frame clones, and not every one. This table has around 160,000 clones, roughly 74% appearing once. The CDR3 spans 15 residues. CDR1 LNHDA and CDR2 SQIVND come from the germline V gene (reference sequence). Deletions cut 5 bases from V and 2 bases from J, with 13 bases between. The sequenced sample consisted of PBMCs. The receptor was isolated from a woman aged 40 to 50 in good health and CMV-seropositive. The gene calls are TRBV19 and TRBJ1-5, with D perhaps TRBD1 (6 bases). The CDR3 reads CASSDRRDGNQPQHF. The CDR3 nucleotides read TGTGCCAGTAGTGACAGGCGAGATGGCAATCAGCCCCAGCATTTT.